This T cell receptor beta chain was documented in a study of cytotoxic CD8 clonotypes in ibrutinib-treated CLL. Trimming left V 1 base short and J 4 bases short, with 6 bases between. Germline V gives CDR1 SGHTA, CDR2 FQGNSA. The CDR3 runs to 13 residues. Repertoires were generated with immunoSEQ multiplex PCR, while TCRdb's copy carries only in-frame clones and drops some. The table has some 200,000 clones, more than 75% seen once. Sequenced here: PBMCs, sampled after 12 months of ibrutinib treatment. This chain uses TRBV7-2 with TRBJ2-3; tentatively, D is TRBD2 (6 bases). This receptor was identified in a human donor with chronic lymphocytic leukemia. The CDR3, as DNA: TGTGCCAGCAGCTTAGGGGGGGCAGATACGCAGTATTTT. It translates to CASSLGGADTQYF. The whole variable domain, filled in from reference TRBV7-2 and TRBJ2-3, reads GAGVSQSPSNKVTEKGKDVELRCDPISGHTALYWYRQSLGQGLEFLIYFQGNSAPDKSGLPSDRFSAERTGGSVSTLTIQRTQQEDSAVYLCASSLGGADTQYFGPGTRLTVL.